This passage covers 24 T cell receptor beta chains from one sample sequenced in a study of T cells in Graves' hyperthyroidism and ophthalmopathy. Amplification yielded TCR beta CDR3 regions, with RNA transcripts as the source. HTBI primers drove first-round RT-PCR of the TCR CDR3. TCRdb fed the multiplex PCR reads into MiXCR, producing one record per CDR3 protein. The data hold 550,000 to 700,000 distinct CDR3 sequences, with just over 45% observed a single time. Sequenced material: peripheral blood or thyroid tissue (not recorded which). These receptors were obtained from an adult woman with Graves' disease, either hyperthyroidism or ophthalmopathy (not recorded which).

This clonotype was seen only once. The chain employs TRBV7-9 and TRBJ1-2; weak D call: TRBD1 (5 bases). The CDR3 contains 14 residues. Germline values: CDR1 SEHNR, CDR2 FQNEAQ (reference sequence). Trimming took off 6 bases at V and 5 bases at J, with 16 bases between the two ends. The CDR3 protein is CASRGAGTEYGYTF. CDR3 bases: TGTGCCAGCAGGGGAGCCGGGACGGAGTATGGCTACACCTTC. The whole variable domain, remainder taken from reference TRBV7-9 and TRBJ1-2, is DTGVSQNPRHKITKRGQNVTFRCDPISEHNRLYWYRQTLGQGPEFLTYFQNEAQLEKSRLLSDRFSAERPKGSFSTLEIQRTEQGDSAMYLCASRGAGTEYGYTFGSGTRLTVV.

The V and J genes are TRBV7-2 and TRBJ2-5; D is possibly TRBD1 or TRBD2 (5 bases each). The CDR3 contains 16 residues. CDR1 SGHTA and CDR2 FQGNSA come from the germline V gene. Deletions cut 9 bases from V and 4 bases from J, with 24 bases between. CDR3 nucleotides: TGTGCCAGTTCCCAGGGCACTGGGGCTAGCCGAGAGACCCAGTACTTC. This gives the protein CASSQGTGASRETQYF.

This clonotype appeared a few times. The chain joins TRBV2 to TRBJ2-2; unclear D gene. The length of the CDR3 is 11 residues. Germline V lookup: CDR1 SNHLY, CDR2 FYNNEI. The CDR3, as DNA: TGTGCTCACGTGGGGTCCGGGGAGCTGTTTTTT. Its translation is CAHVGSGELFF.

The sample holds a few counts of this clonotype. The chain links TRBV6-1 to TRBJ2-3; D unresolved. Germline CDR1 reads MNHNS; CDR2 reads SASEGT. CDR3 size: 11 residues. V was cut by 5 bases and J by 4 bases, with 4 bases left in between. In nucleotides, the CDR3 is TGTGCCAGCAGTACGGCAGATACGCAGTATTTT. As protein: CASSTADTQYF.

This clonotype was seen ten or more times. This chain links TRBV4-2 with TRBJ1-1; weak D call: TRBD1 (5 bases). CDR1 and CDR2 (germline): LGHNA, YNFKEQ. Trimming took 4 bases from V and 5 from J, leaving 14 bases between them. The CDR3 has 14 amino acids. CDR3 DNA sequence: TGTGCCAGCAGCCTTTCGGGGGTCGAAACTGAAGCTTTCTTT. Protein: CASSLSGVETEAFF.

This clonotype is medium-sized by share. The gene calls are TRBV10-3 and TRBJ2-6, with 12 positions matching TRBD2. Germline CDR1 reads ENHRY; CDR2 reads SYGVKD. The CDR3 consists of 16 residues. V was clipped by 10 bases and J by 3 bases; unmatched bases: 7. In nucleotides, the CDR3 is TGTGCCAGTCTAGCGGGAGGGCCGGATGGGGCCAACGTCCTGACTTTC. It is translated as CASLAGGPDGANVLTF.

The chain uses TRBV7-3 and TRBJ1-1; 7 bases match TRBD1. This CDR3 is built from 14 residues. The germline V gene has CDR1 SGHTA and CDR2 FQGTGA. Germline trimming cut 7 bases from V and 4 bases from J; bases unmatched to any gene: 9. CDR3 coding DNA: TGTGCCAGCAACTCTCAGGGGGTAGGCACTGAAGCTTTCTTT. It yields the protein CASNSQGVGTEAFF.

The CDR3 sequence is CASSLSHADQPQHF. The CDR3 coding sequence is TGTGCCAGCAGCTTATCACACGCGGATCAGCCCCAGCATTTT. V is TRBV7-6 and J is TRBJ1-5; D ambiguous. Germline loops: CDR1 SGHVS, CDR2 FNYEAQ. The CDR3 consists of 14 residues. V lost 2 bases and J lost 5, with 10 bases in between.

The chain recombines TRBV28 with TRBJ2-1; D is perhaps TRBD1 or TRBD2 (5 bases each). The CDR3 is made up of 11 amino acids. CDR1 is MDHEN and CDR2 is SYDVKM in the germline V gene. V gave up 6 bases and J gave up 13 bases, with 13 bases separating them. The CDR3 here is CASRVGETQFF. The DNA of the CDR3 is TGTGCCAGCAGAGTGGGGGAGACCCAGTTCTTC.

This clonotype was counted many times. This chain links TRBV12-3 or TRBV12-4 with TRBJ1-2, with 10 nucleotides matching TRBD1. J was trimmed by 4 bases and V by 10 bases; bases with no gene match: 3. The CDR3 covers 12 residues. CDR3 DNA: TGTGCCATCCGGGACAGGGGCTATGGCTACACCTTC. Protein: CAIRDRGYGYTF.

The count of this clonotype is one. The genes are TRBV10-3 and TRBJ1-2, with unresolved D. The V gene lost 7 bases and the J gene lost 5 bases, with 11 bases spanning the gap. Germline V CDR1 and CDR2: ENHRY, SYGVKD. CDR3 length: 12 amino acids. The CDR3 spells CAINDGGYGYTF. CDR3 DNA sequence: TGTGCCATCAACGACGGCGGGTATGGCTACACCTTC.

The rearrangement joins TRBV5-1 to TRBJ1-1; D gene unclear. V was cut by 0 bases and J by 5 bases, with 11 bases left in between. CDR3 size: 14 residues. The germline gives CDR1 SGHRS, CDR2 YFSETQ. The CDR3 coding sequence is TGCGCCAGCAGCTTGGATTACCCCTCGACTGAAGCTTTCTTT. Translated: CASSLDYPSTEAFF.

This sequence joins TRBV29-1 and TRBJ2-5; D perhaps matches TRBD1 (6 bases). The ends were cut back, 6 bases at V and 7 bases at J, with 15 bases in the middle. The germline CDR1 and CDR2 sequences are SQVTM and ANQGSEA. The CDR3 sequence is 12 residues long. The CDR3 DNA sequence: TGCAGCGTCGAAACAGGGATTGGGACCCAGTACTTC. Translation: CSVETGIGTQYF.

J is TRBJ2-5 and V is TRBV5-1, with a possible D match to TRBD2 (6 bases). The germline CDR1 and CDR2 sequences are SGHRS and YFSETQ. The CDR3 totals 13 residues. V was cut by 4 bases and J by 7 bases, with 14 bases left in between. CDR3 nucleotides: TGCGCCAGCAGCGACCCTAGCGAAGGGACCCAGTACTTC. Translation: CASSDPSEGTQYF. Combining the CDR3 with reference TRBV5-1 and TRBJ2-5 gives the whole variable domain KAGVTQTPRYLIKTRGQQVTLSCSPISGHRSVSWYQQTPGQGLQFLFEYFSETQRNKGNFPGRFSGRQFSNSRSEMNVSTLELGDSALYLCASSDPSEGTQYFGPGTRLLVL.

This chain links TRBV7-2 with TRBJ2-2; 7 bases map to TRBD2. CDR3 size: 14 residues. Germline V CDR1 and CDR2: SGHTA, FQGNSA. The ends lost 11 bases at V and 4 bases at J; junction bases unmatched: 10. The chain's CDR3 is CACAGVAGTGELFF. CDR3 coding DNA: TGTGCCTGCGCGGGAGTAGCCGGCACCGGGGAGCTGTTTTTT.

This clonotype has at least ten counts. The genes are TRBV4-1 and TRBJ2-7; D is unclear. V was shortened by 0 bases and J by 4 bases, with 16 bases between the two germline ends. CDR3 length: 16 residues. The germline CDR1 and CDR2 sequences are MGHRA and YSYEKL. The CDR3 loop is CASSQDPATYDYEQYF. The CDR3 DNA reads as TGCGCCAGCAGCCAAGATCCGGCGACATATGATTACGAGCAGTACTTC.

The V call is TRBV29-1, the J call TRBJ2-7, with 7 bases lining up with TRBD2. The CDR3 is 15 amino acids. Germline V CDR1 and CDR2: SQVTM, ANQGSEA. The CDR3 reads CASSQRFGGNYEQYF. The CDR3 DNA sequence: TGCGCCAGCAGCCAGCGTTTCGGGGGGAACTACGAGCAGTACTTC.

At least ten counts were recorded for this clonotype. The chain has TRBV7-2 and TRBJ1-5; D is possibly TRBD1 (5 bases). The V gene's germline CDR1 is SGHTA and CDR2 FQGNSA. V lost 8 bases and J 1 base, leaving 9 bases between the germline ends. The CDR3 covers 13 residues. The CDR3 DNA is TGTGCCAGCCGGGGCAGAAGCAATCAGCCCCAGCATTTT. Translated: CASRGRSNQPQHF.

The chain combines TRBV25-1 with TRBJ1-6; 8 bases fit TRBD1. From germline, CDR1 is MGHDK and CDR2 SYGVNS. The J segment lost 4 bases and the V segment lost 8 bases, leaving 10 bases of the junction unmatched. This CDR3 is 16 amino acids long. CDR3 sequence (DNA): TGTGCCAGCTTAACCCCGGACAGGGCGTATAATTCACCCCTCCACTTT. Translating gives CASLTPDRAYNSPLHF.

V is TRBV9 and J is TRBJ1-1; D is unresolved. This CDR3 comprises 14 residues. CDR1 SGDLS and CDR2 YYNGEE come from the germline V gene. Trimming pared 0 bases from V and 1 base from J, leaving 7 bases between. The CDR3 region is CASSVGGTNTEAFF. CDR3 nucleotide sequence: TGTGCCAGCAGCGTAGGGGGTACGAACACTGAAGCTTTCTTT.

This clonotype was recorded at least ten times. The chain joins TRBV7-3 to TRBJ2-2; 9 bases are shared with TRBD2. V shed 2 bases, J shed 4 bases, and the junction held 5 bases outside the gene matches. The length of the CDR3 is 16 residues. Germline values: CDR1 SGHTA, CDR2 FQGTGA. Written as DNA, the CDR3 is TGTGCCAGCAGCTTAGTAGCGGGAGCGGGCACCGGGGAGCTGTTTTTT. Its translation: CASSLVAGAGTGELFF.

The rearrangement uses TRBV2 and TRBJ2-7; D gene unclear. The CDR3 is 12 residues long. Trimming pared 5 bases from V and 0 bases from J, leaving 5 bases between. Germline V gene data show CDR1 as SNHLY and CDR2 as FYNNEI. The CDR3 bases are TGTGCCAGCAGTCAAAACTCCTACGAGCAGTACTTC. Protein product: CASSQNSYEQYF.

This clonotype appeared many times. The rearrangement joins TRBV19 to TRBJ2-6; D assignment may be TRBD1 or TRBD2 (5 bases each). V was cut by 8 bases and J by 1 base, with 12 bases left in between. CDR3 length: 15 amino acids. Germline V gene sequence: CDR1 LNHDA, CDR2 SQIVND (reference sequence). This CDR3 reads CASRDDRSGANVLTF. In DNA form, the CDR3 reads TGTGCCAGTCGGGACGACCGATCTGGGGCCAACGTCCTGACTTTC.

Turning to this clonotype: A read error may explain this, as a much larger clone is one base away. The CDR3 here is CASGSLNYGYTF. CDR3 DNA: TGTGCCAGCGGGAGCCTTAACTATGGCTACACCTTC. The chain uses TRBV6-4 and TRBJ1-2; no reliable D call. The V end was cut by 8 bases, the J end by 1 base, with 8 bases between. The CDR3 runs 12 residues. Germline values: CDR1 MRHNA, CDR2 SNTAGT.